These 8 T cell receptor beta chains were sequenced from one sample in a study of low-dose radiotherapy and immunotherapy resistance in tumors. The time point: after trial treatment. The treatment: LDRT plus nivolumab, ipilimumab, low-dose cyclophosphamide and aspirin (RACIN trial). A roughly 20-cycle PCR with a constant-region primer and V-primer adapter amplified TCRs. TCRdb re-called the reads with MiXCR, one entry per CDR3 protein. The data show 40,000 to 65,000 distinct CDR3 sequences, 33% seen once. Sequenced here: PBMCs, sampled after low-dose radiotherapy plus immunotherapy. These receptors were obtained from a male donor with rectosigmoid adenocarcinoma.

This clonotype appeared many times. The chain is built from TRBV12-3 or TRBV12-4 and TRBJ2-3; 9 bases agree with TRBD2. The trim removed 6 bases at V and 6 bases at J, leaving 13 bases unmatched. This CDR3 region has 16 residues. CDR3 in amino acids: CASSTTAGGPFDTQYF. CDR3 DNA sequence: TGTGCCAGCAGCACAACAGCGGGAGGCCCCTTTGATACGCAGTATTTT.

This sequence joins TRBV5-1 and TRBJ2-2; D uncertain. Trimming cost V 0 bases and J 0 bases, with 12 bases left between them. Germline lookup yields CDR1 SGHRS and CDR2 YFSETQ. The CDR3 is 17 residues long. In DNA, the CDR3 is TGCGCCAGCAGCTTGGGGGATCTTAACGCGAACACCGGGGAGCTGTTTTTT. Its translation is CASSLGDLNANTGELFF.

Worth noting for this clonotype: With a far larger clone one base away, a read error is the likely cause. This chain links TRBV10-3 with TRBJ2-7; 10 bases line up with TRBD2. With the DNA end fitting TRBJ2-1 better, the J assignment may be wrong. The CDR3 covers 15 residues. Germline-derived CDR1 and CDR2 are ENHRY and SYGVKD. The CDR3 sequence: CATRRLAGTANEQFF. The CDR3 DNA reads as TGTGCCACCCGAAGACTAGCGGGCACCGCCAATGAGCAGTTCTTC.

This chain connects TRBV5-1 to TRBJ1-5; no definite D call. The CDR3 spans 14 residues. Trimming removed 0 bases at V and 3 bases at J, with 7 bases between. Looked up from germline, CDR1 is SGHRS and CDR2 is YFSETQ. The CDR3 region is CASSLEGNNQPQHF. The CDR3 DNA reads TGCGCCAGCAGCTTGGAGGGCAACAATCAGCCCCAGCATTTT.

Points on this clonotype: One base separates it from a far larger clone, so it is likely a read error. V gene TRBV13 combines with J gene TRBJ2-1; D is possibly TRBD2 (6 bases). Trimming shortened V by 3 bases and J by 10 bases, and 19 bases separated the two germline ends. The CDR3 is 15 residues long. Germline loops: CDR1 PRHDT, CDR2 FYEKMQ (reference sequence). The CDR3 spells CASSFELAESYEQFF. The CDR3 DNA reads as TGTGCCAGCAGCTTTGAATTAGCGGAAAGCTACGAGCAGTTCTTC.

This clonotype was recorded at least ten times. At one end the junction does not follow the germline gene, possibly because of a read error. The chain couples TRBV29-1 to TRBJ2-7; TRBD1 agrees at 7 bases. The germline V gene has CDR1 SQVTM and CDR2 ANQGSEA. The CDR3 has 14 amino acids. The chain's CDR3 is CSVEGGDSSYEQYF. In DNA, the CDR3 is TGCAGCGTCGAAGGGGGCGACAGCTCCTACGAGCAGTACTTC.

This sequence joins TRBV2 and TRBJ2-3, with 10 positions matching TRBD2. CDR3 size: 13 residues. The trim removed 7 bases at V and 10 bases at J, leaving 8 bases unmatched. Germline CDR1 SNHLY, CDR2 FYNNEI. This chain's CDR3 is CASTEREGLSQYF. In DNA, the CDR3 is TGTGCCAGCACGGAGCGGGAGGGCCTGTCGCAGTATTTT.

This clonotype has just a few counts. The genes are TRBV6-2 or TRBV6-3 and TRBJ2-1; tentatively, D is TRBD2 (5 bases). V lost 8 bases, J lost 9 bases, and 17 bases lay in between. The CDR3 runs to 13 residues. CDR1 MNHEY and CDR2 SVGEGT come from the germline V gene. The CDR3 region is CASEGFSMSEQFF. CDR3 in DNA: TGTGCCAGCGAGGGATTTAGCATGAGTGAGCAGTTCTTC.